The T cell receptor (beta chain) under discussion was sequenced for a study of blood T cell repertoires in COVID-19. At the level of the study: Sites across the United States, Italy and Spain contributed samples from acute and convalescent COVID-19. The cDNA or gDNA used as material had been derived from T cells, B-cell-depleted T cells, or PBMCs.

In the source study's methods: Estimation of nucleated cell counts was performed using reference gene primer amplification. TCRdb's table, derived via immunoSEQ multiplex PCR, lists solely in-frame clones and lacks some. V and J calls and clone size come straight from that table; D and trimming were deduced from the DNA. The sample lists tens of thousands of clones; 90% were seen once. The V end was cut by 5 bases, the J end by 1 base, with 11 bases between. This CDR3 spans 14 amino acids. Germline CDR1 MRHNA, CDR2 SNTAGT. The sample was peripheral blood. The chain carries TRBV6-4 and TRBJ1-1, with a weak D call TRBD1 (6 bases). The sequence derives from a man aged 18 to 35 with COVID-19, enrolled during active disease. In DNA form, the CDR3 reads TGTGCCAGCAGTCCTTCACAGGGGAACACTGAAGCTTTCTTT. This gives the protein CASSPSQGNTEAFF.